A selection of T cell receptor beta chains follows, all from one sample in a study of blood T cell repertoires in COVID-19. Produced via immunoSEQ multiplex PCR; TCRdb's table is partial and in-frame only. The table has 250,000 to 350,000 clones, roughly 86% seen once. Sequenced material: PBMCs or T cells enriched from blood (not recorded which). The receptor set was obtained from a woman under 40 who had recovered from COVID-19. Both conserved end residues are part of each CDR3. The D gene is left open where the match is weak. Part of the rows lack a size; the others show once, few, many or a class for expanded clones.

TRBJ1-1 - TRBV27 - CASSLRSAGTEAFF TGTGCCAGCAGTTTACGGTCGGCGGGGACTGAAGCTTTCTTT
TRBJ1-3 - TRBV7-9 - CASSLLSGKGQGNTIYF TGTGCCAGCAGCTTACTTAGCGGAAAAGGGCAAGGAAACACCATATATTTT
TRBJ1-4 - TRBV18 - CASSPPGASEKLFF TGTGCCAGCTCACCTCCGGGAGCAAGTGAAAAACTGTTTTTT
TRBJ1-4 - TRBV5-1 - CASSFSWDTAATNEKLFF TGCGCCAGCAGCTTCAGTTGGGACACAGCTGCAACTAATGAAAAACTGTTTTTT
TRBJ1-6 few TRBV3-1/TRBV3-2 TRBD1 CASSPTGQEVPLHF TGTGCCAGCAGCCCTACCGGACAGGAGGTACCCCTCCACTTT
TRBJ2-1 - TRBV7-8 TRBD1 CASSSYGTGDDNEQFF TGTGCCAGCAGCTCCTACGGGACAGGGGACGACAATGAGCAGTTCTTC
TRBJ2-7 - TRBV19 TRBD2 CASSTTSGGPYEQYF TGTGCCAGTAGTACGACTAGCGGGGGACCATACGAGCAGTACTTC
TRBJ1-2 - TRBV6-5 - CASSYRADGGYGYTF TGTGCCAGCAGTTACCGGGCGGATGGAGGCTATGGCTACACCTTC
TRBJ2-3 - TRBV6-2/TRBV6-3 - CASSSVTDTQYF TGTGCCAGCAGTTCCGTCACAGATACGCAGTATTTT
TRBJ2-7 - TRBV19 - CASSRSGANEQYF TGTGCCAGTAGTCGAAGCGGAGCTAACGAGCAGTACTTC
TRBJ1-1 - TRBV19 TRBD1 CASSITGGMDTEAFF TGTGCCAGTAGTATAACAGGGGGCATGGACACTGAAGCTTTCTTT
TRBJ1-6 - TRBV7-9 - CASSSTVAVGPPLHF TGTGCCAGCAGCTCGACAGTTGCGGTAGGACCACCCCTCCACTTT
TRBJ1-3 few TRBV3-1/TRBV3-2 - CASSRRRGSGNTIYF TGTGCCAGCAGCCGCCGTCGGGGATCTGGAAACACCATATATTTT
TRBJ1-6 once TRBV10-2 - CASSDPRRKNNSPLHF TGCGCCAGCAGTGATCCGAGGAGAAAGAACAATTCACCCCTCCACTTT
TRBJ2-6 - TRBV7-8 - CASSSPAGAGANVLTF TGTGCCAGCAGCTCTCCAGCCGGGGCTGGGGCCAACGTCCTGACTTTC
TRBJ2-3 - TRBV5-4 TRBD2 CASSLAVGGGAATDTQYF TGTGCCAGCAGCTTGGCCGTTGGCGGGGGGGCCGCCACAGATACGCAGTATTTT
TRBJ1-5 - TRBV4-3 - CASSQVTAHQPQHF TGCGCCAGCAGCCAAGTGACAGCGCATCAGCCCCAGCATTTT
TRBJ1-1 - TRBV6-5 - CASSQFSGTEAFF TGTGCCAGCAGTCAATTTAGTGGCACTGAAGCTTTCTTT
TRBJ1-4 - TRBV6-1 - CASSENRAINEKLFF TGTGCCAGCAGTGAGAACAGGGCGATTAATGAAAAACTGTTTTTT
TRBJ2-3 - TRBV6-5 TRBD1 CASSYRQGAPDTQYF TGTGCCAGCAGTTACCGGCAGGGGGCCCCAGATACGCAGTATTTT
TRBJ2-7 - TRBV11-3 - CASSLGGGRAYEQYF TGTGCCAGCAGCTTGGGGGGTGGCAGAGCCTACGAGCAGTACTTC
TRBJ1-1 - TRBV5-4 - CASGQGSMNTEAFF TGTGCCAGCGGGCAGGGCTCTATGAACACTGAAGCTTTCTTT
TRBJ1-6 - TRBV28 - CASSFTYGGSPLHF TGTGCCAGCAGTTTTACATACGGAGGTTCACCCCTCCACTTT
TRBJ1-1 - TRBV27 - CASSRQGIEAFF TGTGCCAGCAGCCGTCAGGGAATTGAAGCTTTCTTT
TRBJ1-6 few TRBV2 - CATVRGVQRPLHF TGTGCCACCGTTCGGGGAGTACAGCGACCCCTCCACTTT
TRBJ1-1 - TRBV4-3 - CASSQDPGNFPEAFF TGCGCCAGCAGCCAAGACCCAGGGAACTTTCCTGAAGCTTTCTTT
TRBJ2-4 once TRBV12-3/TRBV12-4 - CASSRPGGKGYF TGTGCCAGCAGCCGCCCAGGTGGTAAAGGGTACTTC
TRBJ1-2 - TRBV28 - CASSPPQGRYGYTF TGTGCCAGCAGCCCACCCCAGGGCCGCTATGGCTACACCTTC
TRBJ1-1 few TRBV5-6 TRBD1 CASSVGTGSGTEAFF TGTGCCAGCAGCGTAGGGACAGGGTCAGGCACTGAAGCTTTCTTT
TRBJ1-1 - TRBV13 TRBD1 CASSPSTGGTEAFF TGTGCCAGCAGCCCCAGTACAGGGGGCACTGAAGCTTTCTTT
TRBJ1-1 once TRBV15 - CATSRARGLAEAFF TGTGCCACCAGCAGAGCAAGGGGTCTGGCTGAAGCTTTCTTT
TRBJ1-1 - TRBV5-5 - CASNQGGVEAFF TGTGCCAGCAACCAGGGCGGGGTTGAAGCTTTCTTT
TRBJ1-1 - TRBV5-1 - CASSLLGSGNTEAFF TGCGCCAGCAGCTTGCTCGGGTCCGGGAACACTGAAGCTTTCTTT
TRBJ1-1 - TRBV9 - CASSVVQMNTEAFF TGTGCCAGCAGCGTAGTCCAAATGAACACTGAAGCTTTCTTT
TRBJ1-1 - TRBV2 TRBD1 CASSQDRGPMNTEAFF TGTGCCAGCAGTCAAGACAGGGGCCCGATGAACACTGAAGCTTTCTTT
TRBJ2-7 - TRBV30 - CAGLKRRERYEQYF TGTGCCGGACTAAAGCGCAGAGAGCGTTACGAGCAGTACTTC
TRBJ1-2 - TRBV18 TRBD1 CASSSSGTGGNYGYTF TGTGCCAGCTCATCGTCCGGGACAGGGGGTAACTATGGCTACACCTTC
TRBJ1-6 - TRBV5-1 TRBD1 CASSSPGTGVNSPLHF TGCGCCAGCAGCTCCCCCGGGACAGGGGTCAATTCACCCCTCCACTTT
TRBJ1-1 - TRBV6-5 TRBD1 CASSHRGRGNTEAFF TGTGCCAGCAGCCACAGGGGGCGCGGAAACACTGAAGCTTTCTTT
TRBJ1-5 - TRBV13 - CASSTGRGNQPQHF TGTGCCAGCAGCACCGGACGGGGAAATCAGCCCCAGCATTTT
TRBJ2-5 - TRBV5-1 TRBD2 CASRPSGQETQYF TGCGCCAGCAGGCCTAGCGGGCAAGAGACCCAGTACTTC
TRBJ2-7 - TRBV7-2 - CASSFATSLYEQYF TGTGCCAGCAGCTTCGCTACTAGCCTCTACGAGCAGTACTTC
TRBJ2-1 once TRBV9 - CASSVGGRDQFF TGTGCCAGCAGCGTAGGCGGAAGAGATCAGTTCTTC
TRBJ1-2 many TRBV6-5 - CASSYWPGTDGYTF TGTGCCAGCAGTTACTGGCCAGGTACCGATGGCTACACCTTC